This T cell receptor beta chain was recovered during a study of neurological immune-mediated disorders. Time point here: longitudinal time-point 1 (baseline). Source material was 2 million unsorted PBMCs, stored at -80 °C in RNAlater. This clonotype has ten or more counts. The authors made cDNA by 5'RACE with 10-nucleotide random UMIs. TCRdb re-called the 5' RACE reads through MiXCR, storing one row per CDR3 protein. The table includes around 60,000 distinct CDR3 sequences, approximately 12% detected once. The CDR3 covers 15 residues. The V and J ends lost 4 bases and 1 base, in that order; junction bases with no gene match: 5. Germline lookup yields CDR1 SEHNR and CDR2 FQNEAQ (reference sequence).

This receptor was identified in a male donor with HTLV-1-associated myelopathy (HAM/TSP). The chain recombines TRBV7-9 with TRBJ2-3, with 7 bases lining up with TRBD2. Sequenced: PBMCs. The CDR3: CASSSRLAGTDTQYF. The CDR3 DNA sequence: TGTGCCAGCAGCTCTCGACTAGCTGGCACAGATACGCAGTATTTT.